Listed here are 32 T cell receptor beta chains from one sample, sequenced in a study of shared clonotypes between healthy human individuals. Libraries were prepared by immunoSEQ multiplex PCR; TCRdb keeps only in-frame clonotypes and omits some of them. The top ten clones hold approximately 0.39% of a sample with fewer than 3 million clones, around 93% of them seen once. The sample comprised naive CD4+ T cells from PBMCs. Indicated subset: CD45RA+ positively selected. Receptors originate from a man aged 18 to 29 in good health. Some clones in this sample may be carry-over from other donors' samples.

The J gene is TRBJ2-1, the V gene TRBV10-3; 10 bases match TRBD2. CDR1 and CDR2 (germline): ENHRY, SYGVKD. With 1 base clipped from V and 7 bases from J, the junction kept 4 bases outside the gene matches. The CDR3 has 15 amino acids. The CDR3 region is CAISELPSGSNEQFF. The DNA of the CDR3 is TGTGCCATCAGTGAGTTGCCTAGCGGGAGTAATGAGCAGTTCTTC.

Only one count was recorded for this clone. CDR3 nucleotide sequence: TGCGCCAGCTCGTCTCACGGGGCCACCGGGGAGCTGTTTTTT. It codes for CASSSHGATGELFF. The chain links TRBV10-1 to TRBJ2-2, with D possibly called TRBD1 or TRBD2 (5 bases each). Germline CDR1 is WNHNN and CDR2 is SYGVQD (reference sequence). The length of the CDR3 is 14 residues. V was pared by 8 bases and J by 4 bases, with 14 bases between.

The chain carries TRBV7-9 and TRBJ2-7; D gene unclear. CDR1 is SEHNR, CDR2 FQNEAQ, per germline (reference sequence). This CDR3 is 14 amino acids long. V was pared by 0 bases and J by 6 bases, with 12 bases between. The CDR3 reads CASSLARRSLEQYF. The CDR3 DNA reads TGTGCCAGCAGCTTAGCGAGACGGTCTCTCGAGCAGTACTTC.

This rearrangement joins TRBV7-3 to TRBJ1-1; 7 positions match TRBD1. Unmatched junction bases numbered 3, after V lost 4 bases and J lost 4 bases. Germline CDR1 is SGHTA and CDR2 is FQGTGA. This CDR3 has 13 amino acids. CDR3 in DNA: TGTGCCAGCAGCTACACAGGGGCCACTGAAGCTTTCTTT. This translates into CASSYTGATEAFF.

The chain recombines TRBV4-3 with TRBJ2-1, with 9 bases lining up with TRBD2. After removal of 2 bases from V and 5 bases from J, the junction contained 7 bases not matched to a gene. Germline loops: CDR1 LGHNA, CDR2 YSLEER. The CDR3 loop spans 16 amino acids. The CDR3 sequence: CASSQHPLAGNNEQFF. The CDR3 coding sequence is TGCGCCAGCAGCCAACATCCTCTAGCGGGAAACAATGAGCAGTTCTTC.

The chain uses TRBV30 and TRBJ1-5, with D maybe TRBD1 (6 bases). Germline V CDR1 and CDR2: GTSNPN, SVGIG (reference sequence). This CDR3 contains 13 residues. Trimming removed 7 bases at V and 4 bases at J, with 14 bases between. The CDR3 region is CASRGGGNQPQHF. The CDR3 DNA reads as TGTGCCTCACGAGGGGGGGGTAATCAGCCCCAGCATTTT.

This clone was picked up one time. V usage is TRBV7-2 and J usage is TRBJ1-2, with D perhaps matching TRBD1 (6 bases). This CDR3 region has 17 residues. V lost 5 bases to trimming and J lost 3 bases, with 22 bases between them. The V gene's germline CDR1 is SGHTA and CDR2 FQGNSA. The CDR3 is CASSQNRQQGRDYGYTF. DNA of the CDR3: TGTGCCAGCAGCCAAAATAGACAGCAGGGGCGGGACTATGGCTACACCTTC.

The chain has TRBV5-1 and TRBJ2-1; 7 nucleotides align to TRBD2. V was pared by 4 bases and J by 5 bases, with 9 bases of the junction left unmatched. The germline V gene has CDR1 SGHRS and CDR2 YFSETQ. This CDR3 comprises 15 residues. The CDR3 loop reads CASSPQAGLHNEQFF. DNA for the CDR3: TGCGCCAGCAGCCCTCAAGCGGGGCTCCACAATGAGCAGTTCTTC.

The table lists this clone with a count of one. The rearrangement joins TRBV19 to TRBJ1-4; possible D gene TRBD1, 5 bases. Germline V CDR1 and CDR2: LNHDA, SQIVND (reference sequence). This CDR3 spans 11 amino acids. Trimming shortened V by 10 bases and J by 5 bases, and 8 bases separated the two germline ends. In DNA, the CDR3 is TGTGCCACAGGACAAAATGAAAAACTGTTTTTT. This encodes CATGQNEKLFF.

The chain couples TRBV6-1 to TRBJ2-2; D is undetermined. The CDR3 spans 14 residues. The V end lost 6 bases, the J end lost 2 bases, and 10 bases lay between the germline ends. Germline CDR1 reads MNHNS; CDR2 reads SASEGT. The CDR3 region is CASSGRINTGELFF. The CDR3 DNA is TGTGCCAGCAGCGGACGGATAAACACCGGGGAGCTGTTTTTT.

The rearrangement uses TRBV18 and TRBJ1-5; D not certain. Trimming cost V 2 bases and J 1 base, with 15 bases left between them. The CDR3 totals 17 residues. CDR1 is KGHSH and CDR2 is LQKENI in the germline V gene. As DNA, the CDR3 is TGTGCCAGCTCACCATGGGCCCCAACAAGGAGCAATCAGCCCCAGCATTTT. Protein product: CASSPWAPTRSNQPQHF.

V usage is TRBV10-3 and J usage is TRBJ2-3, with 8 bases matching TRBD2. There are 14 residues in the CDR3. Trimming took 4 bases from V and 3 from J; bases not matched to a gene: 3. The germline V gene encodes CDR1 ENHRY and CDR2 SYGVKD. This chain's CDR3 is CAISVTSGTDTQYF. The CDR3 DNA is TGTGCCATCAGTGTTACTAGCGGTACAGATACGCAGTATTTT.

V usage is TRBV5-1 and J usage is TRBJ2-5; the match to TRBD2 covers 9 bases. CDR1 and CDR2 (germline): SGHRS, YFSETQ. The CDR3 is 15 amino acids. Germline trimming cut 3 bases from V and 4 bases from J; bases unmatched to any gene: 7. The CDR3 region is CASSWLAGMAETQYF. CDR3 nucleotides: TGCGCCAGCAGCTGGCTAGCGGGAATGGCAGAGACCCAGTACTTC.

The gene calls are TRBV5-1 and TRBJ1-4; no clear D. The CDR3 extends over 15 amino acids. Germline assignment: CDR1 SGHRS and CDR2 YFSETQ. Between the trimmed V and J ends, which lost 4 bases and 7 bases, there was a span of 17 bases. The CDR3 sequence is CASSPQDGLSEKLFF. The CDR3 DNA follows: TGCGCCAGCAGCCCCCAGGACGGACTTAGTGAAAAACTGTTTTTT.

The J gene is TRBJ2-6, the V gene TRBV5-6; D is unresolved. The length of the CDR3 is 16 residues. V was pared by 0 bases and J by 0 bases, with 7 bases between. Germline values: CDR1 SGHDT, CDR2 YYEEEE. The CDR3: CASSLVWSSGANVLTF. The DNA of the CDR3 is TGTGCCAGCAGCTTGGTCTGGAGCTCTGGGGCCAACGTCCTGACTTTC.

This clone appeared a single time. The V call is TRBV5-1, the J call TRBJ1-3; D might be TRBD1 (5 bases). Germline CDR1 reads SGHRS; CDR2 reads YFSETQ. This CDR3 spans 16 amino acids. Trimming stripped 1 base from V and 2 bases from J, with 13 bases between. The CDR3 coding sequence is TGCGCCAGCAGCTTGAAGGGAGGGACCACTGGAAACACCATATATTTT. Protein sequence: CASSLKGGTTGNTIYF.

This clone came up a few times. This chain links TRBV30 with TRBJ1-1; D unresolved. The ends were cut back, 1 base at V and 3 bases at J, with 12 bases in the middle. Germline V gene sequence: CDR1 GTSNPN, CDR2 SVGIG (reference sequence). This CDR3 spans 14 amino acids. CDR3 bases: TGTGCCTGGAGTGCCACGCAGAGCTACACTGAAGCTTTCTTT. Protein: CAWSATQSYTEAFF.

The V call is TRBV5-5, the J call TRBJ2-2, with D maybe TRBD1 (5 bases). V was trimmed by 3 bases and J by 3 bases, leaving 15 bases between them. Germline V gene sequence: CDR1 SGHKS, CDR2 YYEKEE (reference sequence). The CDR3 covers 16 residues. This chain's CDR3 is CASSSGQGIYTGELFF. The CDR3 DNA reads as TGTGCCAGCAGCTCCGGGCAGGGTATATACACCGGGGAGCTGTTTTTT.

CDR3 bases: TGTGCCAGCAGCTTAGACAGGGATCCTGGGGCCAACGTCCTGACTTTC. This gives the protein CASSLDRDPGANVLTF. This chain joins TRBV11-2 and TRBJ2-6, with D perhaps matching TRBD1 (5 bases). The germline V gene encodes CDR1 SGHAT and CDR2 FQNNGV. There are 16 residues in the CDR3. Trimming took 0 bases from V and 2 from J, leaving 8 bases between them.

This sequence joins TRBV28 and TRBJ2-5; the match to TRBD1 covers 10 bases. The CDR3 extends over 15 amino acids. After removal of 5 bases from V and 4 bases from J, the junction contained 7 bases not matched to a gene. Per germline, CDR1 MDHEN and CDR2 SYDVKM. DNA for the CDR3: TGTGCCAGCAGTGCCCCGGGACAGGGGCGAGAGACCCAGTACTTC. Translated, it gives CASSAPGQGRETQYF.

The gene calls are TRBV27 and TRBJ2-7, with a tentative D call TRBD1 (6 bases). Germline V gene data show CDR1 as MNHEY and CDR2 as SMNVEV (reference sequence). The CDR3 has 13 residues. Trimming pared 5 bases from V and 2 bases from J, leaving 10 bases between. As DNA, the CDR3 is TGTGCCAGCAGTACAGGGCCTACCTACGAGCAGTACTTC. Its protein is CASSTGPTYEQYF.

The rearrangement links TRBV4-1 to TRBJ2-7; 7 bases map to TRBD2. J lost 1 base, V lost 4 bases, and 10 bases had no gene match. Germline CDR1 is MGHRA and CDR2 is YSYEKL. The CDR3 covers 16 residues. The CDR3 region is CASSLTQGSGSYEQYF. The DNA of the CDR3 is TGCGCCAGCAGCCTCACTCAAGGTAGCGGGTCCTACGAGCAGTACTTC.

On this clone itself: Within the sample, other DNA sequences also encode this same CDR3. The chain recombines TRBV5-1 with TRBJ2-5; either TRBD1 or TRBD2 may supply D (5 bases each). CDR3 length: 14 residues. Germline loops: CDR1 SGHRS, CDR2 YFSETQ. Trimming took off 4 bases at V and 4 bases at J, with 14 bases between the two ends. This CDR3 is CASSRGAPRETQYF. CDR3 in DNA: TGCGCCAGCAGCAGAGGGGCCCCAAGAGAGACCCAGTACTTC.

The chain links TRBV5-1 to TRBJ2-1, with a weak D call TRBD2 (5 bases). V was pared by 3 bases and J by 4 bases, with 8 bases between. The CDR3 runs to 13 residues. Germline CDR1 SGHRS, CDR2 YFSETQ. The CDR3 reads CASSSQRYNEQFF. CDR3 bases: TGCGCCAGCAGCTCCCAGCGGTACAATGAGCAGTTCTTC.

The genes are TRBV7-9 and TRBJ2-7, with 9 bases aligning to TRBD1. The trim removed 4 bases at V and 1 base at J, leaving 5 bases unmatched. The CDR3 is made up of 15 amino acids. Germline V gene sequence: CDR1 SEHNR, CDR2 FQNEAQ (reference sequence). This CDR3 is CASSSPDRGSYEQYF. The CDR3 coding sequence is TGTGCCAGCAGCTCCCCCGACAGGGGGTCCTACGAGCAGTACTTC.

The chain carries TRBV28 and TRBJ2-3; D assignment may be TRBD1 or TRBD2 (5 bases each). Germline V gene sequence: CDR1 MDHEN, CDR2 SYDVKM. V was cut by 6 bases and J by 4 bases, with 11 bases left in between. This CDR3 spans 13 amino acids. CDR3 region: CASSSGTADTQYF. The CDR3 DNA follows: TGTGCCAGCAGCTCCGGGACCGCAGATACGCAGTATTTT.

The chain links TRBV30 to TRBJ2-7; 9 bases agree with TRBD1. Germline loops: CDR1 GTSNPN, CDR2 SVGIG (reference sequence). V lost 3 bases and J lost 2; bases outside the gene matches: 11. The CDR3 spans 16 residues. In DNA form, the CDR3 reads TGTGCCTGGAGGACATTTGGACAGGGGAGTACCTACGAGCAGTACTTC. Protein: CAWRTFGQGSTYEQYF.

The DNA of the CDR3 is TGTGCCAGCAGTCTCCGATTGGGACTAGCGGGAGTTCTCGTTGTGGAGCAGTACTTC. Translation gives CASSLRLGLAGVLVVEQYF. This chain joins TRBV28 and TRBJ2-7; TRBD2 agrees at 14 bases. V trimming: 5 bases; J trimming: 7 bases; junction bases outside the gene matches: 19. The CDR3 covers 19 residues. Germline V gene sequence: CDR1 MDHEN, CDR2 SYDVKM.

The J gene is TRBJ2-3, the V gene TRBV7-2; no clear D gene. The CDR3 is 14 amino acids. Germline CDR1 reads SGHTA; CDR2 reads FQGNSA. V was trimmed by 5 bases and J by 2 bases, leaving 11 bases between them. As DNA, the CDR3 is TGTGCCAGCAGCCCCAGTACGGCCACAGATACGCAGTATTTT. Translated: CASSPSTATDTQYF. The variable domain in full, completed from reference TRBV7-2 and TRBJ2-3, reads GAGVSQSPSNKVTEKGKDVELRCDPISGHTALYWYRQSLGQGLEFLIYFQGNSAPDKSGLPSDRFSAERTGGSVSTLTIQRTQQEDSAVYLCASSPSTATDTQYFGPGTRLTVL.

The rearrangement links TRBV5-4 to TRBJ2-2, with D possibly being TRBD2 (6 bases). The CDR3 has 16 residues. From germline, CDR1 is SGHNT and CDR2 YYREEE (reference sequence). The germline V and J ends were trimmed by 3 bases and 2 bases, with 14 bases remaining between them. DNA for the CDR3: TGTGCCAGCAGCTGGCCCCCGGGAGTTAACACCGGGGAGCTGTTTTTT. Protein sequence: CASSWPPGVNTGELFF.

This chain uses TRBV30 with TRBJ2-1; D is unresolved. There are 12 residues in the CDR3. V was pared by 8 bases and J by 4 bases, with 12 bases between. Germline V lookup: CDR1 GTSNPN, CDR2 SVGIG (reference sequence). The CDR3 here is CALRPLYNEQFF. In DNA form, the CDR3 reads TGTGCCCTACGGCCACTATACAATGAGCAGTTCTTC.

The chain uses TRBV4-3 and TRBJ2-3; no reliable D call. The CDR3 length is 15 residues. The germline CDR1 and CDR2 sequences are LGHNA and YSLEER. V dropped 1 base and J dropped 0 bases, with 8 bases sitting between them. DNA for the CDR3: TGCGCCAGCAGCCAAGTGACATCTAGCACAGATACGCAGTATTTT. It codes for CASSQVTSSTDTQYF.